Described below is a single T cell receptor (beta chain) sequence and its context. The data derive from a study of technical replicates of blood from a few donors. V was pared by 1 base and J by 5 bases, with 7 bases of the junction left unmatched. This CDR3 is built from 17 residues. Germline CDR1 is LGHNA and CDR2 is YNFKEQ. The method was immunoSEQ multiplex PCR; TCRdb's version includes in-frame clones alone and lacks a portion of them. The sample lists 50,000 to 70,000 clones, around 88% occurring once. This chain connects TRBV4-2 to TRBJ2-5; 13 bases agree with TRBD2. The sequencing input was PBMCs. This sequence was found in a human donor in good health. Some clones in this sample may be carry-over from other donors' samples. The CDR3 region is CASSQGTSGGGLETQYF. Written as DNA, the CDR3 is TGTGCCAGCAGCCAAGGGACTAGCGGGGGTGGCCTGGAGACCCAGTACTTC.